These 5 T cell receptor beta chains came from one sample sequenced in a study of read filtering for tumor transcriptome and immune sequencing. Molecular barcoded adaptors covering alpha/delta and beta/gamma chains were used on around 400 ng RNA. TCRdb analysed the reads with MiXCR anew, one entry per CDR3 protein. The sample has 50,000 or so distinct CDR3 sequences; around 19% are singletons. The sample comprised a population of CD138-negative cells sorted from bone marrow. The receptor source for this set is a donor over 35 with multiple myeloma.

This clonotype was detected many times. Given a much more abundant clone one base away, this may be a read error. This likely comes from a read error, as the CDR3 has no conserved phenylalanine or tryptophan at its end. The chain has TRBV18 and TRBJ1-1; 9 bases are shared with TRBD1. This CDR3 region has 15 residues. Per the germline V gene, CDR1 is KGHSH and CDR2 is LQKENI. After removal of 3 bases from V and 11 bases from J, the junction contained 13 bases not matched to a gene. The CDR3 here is CASSPPDRGGRTAFL. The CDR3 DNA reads TGTGCCAGCTCACCCCCGGACAGGGGAGGTCGAACGGCTTTCCTT.

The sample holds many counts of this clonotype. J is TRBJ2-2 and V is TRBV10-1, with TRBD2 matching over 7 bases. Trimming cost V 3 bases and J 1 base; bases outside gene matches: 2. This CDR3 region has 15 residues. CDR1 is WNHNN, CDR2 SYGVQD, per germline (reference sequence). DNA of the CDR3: TGCGCCAGCAGTGACAGGACTAGGAACACCGGGGAGCTGTTTTTT. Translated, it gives CASSDRTRNTGELFF.

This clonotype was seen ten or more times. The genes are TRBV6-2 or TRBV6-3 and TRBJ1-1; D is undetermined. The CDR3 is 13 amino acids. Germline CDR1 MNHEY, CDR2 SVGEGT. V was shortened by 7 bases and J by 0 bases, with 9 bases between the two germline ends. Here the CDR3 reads CASTREMNTEAFF. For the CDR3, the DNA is TGTGCCAGCACACGTGAAATGAACACTGAAGCTTTCTTT.

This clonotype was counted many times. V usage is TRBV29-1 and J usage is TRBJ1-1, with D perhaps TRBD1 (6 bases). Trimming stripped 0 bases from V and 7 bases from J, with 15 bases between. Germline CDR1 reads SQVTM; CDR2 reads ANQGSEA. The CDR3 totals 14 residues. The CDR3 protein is CSVEEIGRGGEAFF. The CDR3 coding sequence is TGCAGCGTTGAAGAAATTGGTAGGGGGGGTGAAGCTTTCTTT.

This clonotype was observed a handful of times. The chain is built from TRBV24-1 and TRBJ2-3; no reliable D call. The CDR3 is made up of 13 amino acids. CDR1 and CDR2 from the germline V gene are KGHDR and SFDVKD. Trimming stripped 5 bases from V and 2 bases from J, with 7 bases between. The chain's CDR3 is CATSVQNTDTQYF. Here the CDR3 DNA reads TGTGCCACCAGTGTCCAGAACACAGATACGCAGTATTTT.